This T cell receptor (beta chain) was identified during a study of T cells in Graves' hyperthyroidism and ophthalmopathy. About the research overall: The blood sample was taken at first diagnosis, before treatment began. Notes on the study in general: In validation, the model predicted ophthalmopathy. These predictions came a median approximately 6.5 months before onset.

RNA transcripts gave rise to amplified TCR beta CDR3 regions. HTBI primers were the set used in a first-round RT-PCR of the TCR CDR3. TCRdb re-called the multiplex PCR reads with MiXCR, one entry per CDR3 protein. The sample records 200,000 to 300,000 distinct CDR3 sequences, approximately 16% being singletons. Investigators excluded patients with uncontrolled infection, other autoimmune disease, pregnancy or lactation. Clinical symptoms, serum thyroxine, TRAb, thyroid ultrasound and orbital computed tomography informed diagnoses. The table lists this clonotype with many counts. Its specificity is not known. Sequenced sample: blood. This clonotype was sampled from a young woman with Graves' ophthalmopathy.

CDR3 residues: CASSPGTMNTEAFF. The CDR3, as DNA: TGCGCCAGCAGCCCCGGGACAATGAACACTGAAGCTTTCTTT. The chain links TRBV5-1 to TRBJ1-1, with D possibly being TRBD1 (6 bases). The CDR3 is 14 residues long. V lost 4 bases and J lost 0, with 10 bases in between. Germline V CDR1 and CDR2: SGHRS, YFSETQ.